This record looks at one T cell receptor beta chain sequence and its context. Its target is unknown. This specimen belongs to a study of graft-versus-host responses after intestinal transplantation. Study summary: All recipients were transplanted with multivisceral, liver-intestinal, or isolated intestinal grafts. Recipients uniformly received anti-thymocyte globulin induction, followed by tacrolimus and steroids for 3 to 4 years.

Assay: immunoSEQ multiplex PCR; the TCRdb copy retains only in-frame clones and omits some. This sample carries under 100,000 clones, over 80% of them seen once, and the ten largest clones take around 1.1%. Overall study results and limits: The highest levels of circulating GvH clones went along with early declines in HvG clones after transplant. Individuals who had graft-donor T cell macrochimerism had allografts that showed high graft-versus-host to host-versus-graft clonal ratios.

Germline V CDR1 and CDR2: LGHNA, YSLEER. This CDR3 comprises 18 residues. V dropped 1 base and J dropped 4; count of bases not matched to a gene: 13. The source material was unstimulated CD8+ T cells sorted from spleen or lymph node cells, sampled before transplant. The TCR was taken from a human donor who was the organ donor for an intestinal transplant. J is TRBJ2-3 and V is TRBV4-3; 8 bases fit TRBD1. The CDR3 nucleotides are TGCGCCAGCAGCCAAGCCATCCACACCAGACAGGGGTCAGATACGCAGTATTTT. As protein: CASSQAIHTRQGSDTQYF.